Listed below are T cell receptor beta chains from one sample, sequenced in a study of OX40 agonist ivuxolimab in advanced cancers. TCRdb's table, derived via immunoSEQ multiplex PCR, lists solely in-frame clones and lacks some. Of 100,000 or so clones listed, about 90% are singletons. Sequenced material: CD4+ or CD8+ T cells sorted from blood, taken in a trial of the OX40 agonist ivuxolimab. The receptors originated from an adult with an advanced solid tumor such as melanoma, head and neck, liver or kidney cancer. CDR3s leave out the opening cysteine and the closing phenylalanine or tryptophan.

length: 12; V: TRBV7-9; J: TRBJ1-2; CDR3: ASSPRGGAYGYT
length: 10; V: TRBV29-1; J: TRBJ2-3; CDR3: SSAVGTDTQY
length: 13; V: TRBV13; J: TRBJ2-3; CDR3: ASSSLVGGTDTQY
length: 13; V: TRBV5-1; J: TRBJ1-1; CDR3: ASSWRQGAEAEAF
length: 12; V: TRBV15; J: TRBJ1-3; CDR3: ATSTQGAGNTIY
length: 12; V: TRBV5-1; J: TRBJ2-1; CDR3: ASSLGGAYNEQF
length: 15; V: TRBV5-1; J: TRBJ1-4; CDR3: ASSTGTGGRENEKLF
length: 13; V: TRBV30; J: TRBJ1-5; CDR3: AWSRMTGGNQPQH
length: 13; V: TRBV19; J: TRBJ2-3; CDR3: ASSSRGSSGDTQY
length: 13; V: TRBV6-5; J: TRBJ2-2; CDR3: ASRVGQVNTGELF
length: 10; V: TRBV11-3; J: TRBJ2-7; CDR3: ASSARSGEQY
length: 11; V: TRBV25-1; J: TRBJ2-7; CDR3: ASSVTGTYEQY
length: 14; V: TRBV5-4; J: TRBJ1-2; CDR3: ASSLVPRTENHGYT
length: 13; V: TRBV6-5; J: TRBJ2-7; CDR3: ASRDWGGRSYEQY
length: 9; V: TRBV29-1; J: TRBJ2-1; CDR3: SVETGIRQF
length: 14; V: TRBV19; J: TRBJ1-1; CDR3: ASVTVAWGSNTEAF
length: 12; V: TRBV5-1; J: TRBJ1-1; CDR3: ASSHATGGTEAF
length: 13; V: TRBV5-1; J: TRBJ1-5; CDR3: ASSLNPGKVQPQH
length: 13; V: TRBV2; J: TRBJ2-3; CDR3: ASRSGTSLGYTQY
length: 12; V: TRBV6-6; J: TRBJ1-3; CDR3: ASSTRTSGNTIY
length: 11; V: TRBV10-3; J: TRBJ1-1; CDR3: AIKRGENTEAF
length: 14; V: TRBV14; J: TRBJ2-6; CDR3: ASSQVRTSGANVLT
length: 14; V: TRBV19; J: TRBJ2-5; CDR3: ASSMTRASGTETQY
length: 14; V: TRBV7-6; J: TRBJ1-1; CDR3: ASSDRTGALNTEAF
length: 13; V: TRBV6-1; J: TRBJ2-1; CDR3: ASSESKVAWGEQF
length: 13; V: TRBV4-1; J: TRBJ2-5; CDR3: ASSQEQAYQETQY
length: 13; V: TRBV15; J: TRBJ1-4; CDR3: ATSFTGRGAEKLF
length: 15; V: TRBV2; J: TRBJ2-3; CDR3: ASSPRSTSGYTDTQY
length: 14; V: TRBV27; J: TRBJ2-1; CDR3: ASGMQGPRRYNEQF
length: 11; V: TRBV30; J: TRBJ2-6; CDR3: AWRVSGANVLT
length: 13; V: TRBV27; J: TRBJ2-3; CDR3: ASRHLAGAADTQY
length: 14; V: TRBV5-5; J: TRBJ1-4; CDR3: ASSPMTGGPNEKLF
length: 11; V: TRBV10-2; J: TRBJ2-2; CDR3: ASRTELTGELF
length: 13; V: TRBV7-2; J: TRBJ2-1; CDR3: ASSQDSSTYNEQF
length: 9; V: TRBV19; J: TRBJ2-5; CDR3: ANPVQETQY
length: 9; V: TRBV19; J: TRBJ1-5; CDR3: ASSIGHNQH
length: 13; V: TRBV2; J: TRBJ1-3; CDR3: ASSETQNSGNTIY
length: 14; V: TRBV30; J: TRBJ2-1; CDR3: AWNLGSELAGNEQF
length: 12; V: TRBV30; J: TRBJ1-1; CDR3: AWSVPPGNTEAF
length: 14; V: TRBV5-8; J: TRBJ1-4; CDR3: ASSWDRLPVGEKLF
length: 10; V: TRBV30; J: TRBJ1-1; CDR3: AWKHGNTEAF
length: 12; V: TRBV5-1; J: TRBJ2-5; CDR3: ASSPQSGQETQY
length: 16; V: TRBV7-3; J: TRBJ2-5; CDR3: ASSLIGRGSGSGETQY
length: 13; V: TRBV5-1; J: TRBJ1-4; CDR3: ASSPGDRDVEKLF
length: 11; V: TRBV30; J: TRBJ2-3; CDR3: ASRTERTDTQY
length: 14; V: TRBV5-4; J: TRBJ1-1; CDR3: ASSSPRGTAVTEAF
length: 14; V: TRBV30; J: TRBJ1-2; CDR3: AWTVGGSGENYGYT
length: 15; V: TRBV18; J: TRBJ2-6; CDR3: ASSPGTVLSGANVLT
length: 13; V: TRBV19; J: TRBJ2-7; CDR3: ASSTLAGSSYEQY
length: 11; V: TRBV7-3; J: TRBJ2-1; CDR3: ASSASQSNEQF